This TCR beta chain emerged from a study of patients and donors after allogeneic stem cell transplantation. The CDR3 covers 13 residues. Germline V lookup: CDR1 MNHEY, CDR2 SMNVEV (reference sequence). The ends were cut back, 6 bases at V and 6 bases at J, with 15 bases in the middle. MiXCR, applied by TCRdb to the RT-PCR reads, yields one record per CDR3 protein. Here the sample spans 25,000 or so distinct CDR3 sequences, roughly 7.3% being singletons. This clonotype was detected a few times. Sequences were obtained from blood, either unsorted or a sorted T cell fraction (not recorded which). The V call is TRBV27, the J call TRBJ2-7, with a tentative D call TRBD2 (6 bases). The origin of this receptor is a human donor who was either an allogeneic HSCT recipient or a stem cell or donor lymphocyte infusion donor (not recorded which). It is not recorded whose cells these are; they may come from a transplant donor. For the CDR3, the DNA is TGTGCCAGCAGGGAGGGCCTCTCGGGCGAGCAGTACTTC. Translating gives CASREGLSGEQYF.